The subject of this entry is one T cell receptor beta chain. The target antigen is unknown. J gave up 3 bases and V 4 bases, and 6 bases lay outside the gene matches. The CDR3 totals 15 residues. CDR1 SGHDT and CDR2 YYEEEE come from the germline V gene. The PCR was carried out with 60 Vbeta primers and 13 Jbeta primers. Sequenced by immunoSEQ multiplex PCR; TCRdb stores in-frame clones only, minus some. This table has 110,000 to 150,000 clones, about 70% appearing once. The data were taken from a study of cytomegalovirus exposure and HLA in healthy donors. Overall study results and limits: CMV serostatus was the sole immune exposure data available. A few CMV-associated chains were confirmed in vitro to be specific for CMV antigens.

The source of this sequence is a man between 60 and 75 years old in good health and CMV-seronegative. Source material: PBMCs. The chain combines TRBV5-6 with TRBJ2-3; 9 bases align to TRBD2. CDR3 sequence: CASSPGLALTDTQYF. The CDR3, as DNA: TGTGCCAGCAGCCCGGGACTAGCTCTGACAGATACGCAGTATTTT.